This T cell receptor (beta chain) was sequenced in a study of blood T cell repertoires in COVID-19. On the study more broadly: PBMCs, B-cell-depleted T cells, or T cells provided the cDNA or gDNA that made up the material.

Allocation to cohorts depended on clinical history reported by the participants. Contact with a PCR-confirmed or clinician-diagnosed COVID-19 case occurred within 2 weeks of entry. Repertoires were generated with immunoSEQ multiplex PCR, while TCRdb's copy carries only in-frame clones and drops some. The table includes around 270,000 clones, about 87% detected once. The receptor was derived from a woman in her thirties or forties who had been exposed to COVID-19. Sequencing was carried out using PBMCs or T cells enriched from blood (not recorded which).

Here the CDR3 DNA reads TGTGCCAGCAGTTACGCGGGATCAAGCGGGAGGATCTACAATGAGCAGTTCTTC. Amino acid sequence: CASSYAGSSGRIYNEQFF. V and J are TRBV6-2 or TRBV6-3 and TRBJ2-1, with 9 bases fitting TRBD2. Germline CDR1 and CDR2: MNHEY and SVGEGT. This CDR3 is built from 18 residues. Trimming cost V 2 bases and J 3 bases; bases outside gene matches: 11.